The clone carrying this T cell receptor (beta chain) was picked up a small number of times. The antigen is not known. The entry originates in a study of response to subunit inactivated influenza vaccine. Study-level points and caveats: Researchers suggested that each seasonal influenza vaccination recruits few new T cells.

TCRdb passed the RT-PCR reads through MiXCR, listing each CDR3 protein once. The sample holds over 150,000 distinct CDR3 sequences, approximately 15% seen once. The source was CD8+ T cells sorted from PBMCs, collected more than 4 days after vaccination. The source of this sequence is a man aged 50 or older who received an inactivated influenza vaccine.

The CDR3 DNA is TGTGCCAGCAGCAACATACAGGTCGTGGAGACCCAGTACTTC. It encodes CASSNIQVVETQYF. This rearrangement joins TRBV12-3 or TRBV12-4 to TRBJ2-5; D may be TRBD1 (5 bases). Trimming left V 6 bases short and J 5 bases short, with 16 bases between. The length of the CDR3 is 14 residues.